One and the same sample provided the 3 T cell receptor beta chains below, sequenced in a study of blood T cell repertoires in COVID-19. Libraries were prepared by immunoSEQ multiplex PCR; TCRdb keeps only in-frame clonotypes and omits some of them. The table lists about 100,000 clones, about 80% of them singletons. Sample: peripheral blood. The receptors shown here come from a human donor in a cohort sampled during active COVID-19.

The chain links TRBV12-5 to TRBJ2-1; 14 nucleotides match TRBD2. This CDR3 spans 20 amino acids. Germline CDR1 and CDR2: LGHNT and FRNRAP. Trimming at V came to 0 bases and at J to 5 bases, leaving 12 bases not matched to a gene. CDR3: CASGLVTSGRGSPLNNEQFF. Here the CDR3 DNA reads TGTGCTAGTGGTTTGGTGACTAGCGGGAGGGGATCCCCCCTCAACAATGAGCAGTTCTTC.

This sequence joins TRBV27 and TRBJ1-5, with D tentatively TRBD1 (5 bases). The V end lost 4 bases, the J end lost 7 bases, and 17 bases lay between the germline ends. Germline CDR1 is MNHEY and CDR2 is SMNVEV (reference sequence). The CDR3 is made up of 15 amino acids. In DNA, the CDR3 is TGTGCCAGCAGTTCCCTTGGAGCGGGGGGGCAGCCCCAGCATTTT. Its protein product is CASSSLGAGGQPQHF.

The chain uses TRBV30 and TRBJ2-4; D gene ambiguous. Trimming removed 0 bases from V and 0 bases from J, with 12 bases in between. The CDR3 has 16 amino acids. Germline CDR1 and CDR2: GTSNPN and SVGIG (reference sequence). Here the CDR3 reads CAWSVRAVGAKNIQYF. The CDR3 nucleotides are TGTGCCTGGAGTGTGCGAGCCGTCGGAGCCAAAAACATTCAGTACTTC.